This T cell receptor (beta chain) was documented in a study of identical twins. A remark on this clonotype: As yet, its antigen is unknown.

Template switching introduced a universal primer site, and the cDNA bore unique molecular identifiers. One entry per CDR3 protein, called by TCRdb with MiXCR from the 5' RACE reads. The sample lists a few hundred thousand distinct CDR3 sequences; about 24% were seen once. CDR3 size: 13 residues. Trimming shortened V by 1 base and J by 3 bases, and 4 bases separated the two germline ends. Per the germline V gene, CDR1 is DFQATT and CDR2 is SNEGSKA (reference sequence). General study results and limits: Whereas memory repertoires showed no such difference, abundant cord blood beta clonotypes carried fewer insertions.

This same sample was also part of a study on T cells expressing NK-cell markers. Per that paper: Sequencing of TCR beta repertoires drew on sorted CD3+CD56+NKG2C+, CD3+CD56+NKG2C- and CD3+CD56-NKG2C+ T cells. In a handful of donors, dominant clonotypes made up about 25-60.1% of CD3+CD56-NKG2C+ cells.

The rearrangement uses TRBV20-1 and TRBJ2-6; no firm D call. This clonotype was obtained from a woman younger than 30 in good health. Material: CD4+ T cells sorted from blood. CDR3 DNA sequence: TGCAGTGCTAGAGTGGGTGGGGCCAACGTCCTGACTTTC. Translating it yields CSARVGGANVLTF.